The 18 T cell receptor beta chains presented below share a single source sample, sequenced in a study of blood T cell repertoires in COVID-19. The table came from immunoSEQ multiplex PCR; TCRdb's copy has only in-frame clones and leaves some out. This repertoire shows 250,000 to 400,000 clones, roughly 88% found once; its top ten account for less than 3.5%. The sequencing input was peripheral blood. These receptors all stem from a woman aged 25-40 years with COVID-19, enrolled during active disease.

This clone was detected only once. The chain joins TRBV5-6 to TRBJ2-3; D remains ambiguous. Germline lookup yields CDR1 SGHDT and CDR2 YYEEEE. Trimming cost V 2 bases and J 0 bases, with 10 bases left between them. The CDR3 covers 15 residues. The CDR3 is CASSLRVLSTDTQYF. In DNA form, the CDR3 reads TGTGCCAGCAGCTTACGGGTGCTTAGCACAGATACGCAGTATTTT.

The V and J genes are TRBV27 and TRBJ1-2, with 8 positions matching TRBD1. Trimming at V came to 1 base and at J to 5 bases, leaving 12 bases not matched to a gene. Germline values: CDR1 MNHEY, CDR2 SMNVEV (reference sequence). The CDR3 contains 17 residues. The DNA for the CDR3 is TGTGCCAGCAGTTTATATGGACAGGGCGAATTTAGTTATGGCTACACCTTC. Translation gives CASSLYGQGEFSYGYTF.

This chain joins TRBV5-1 and TRBJ1-1; a weak D match, TRBD1 (6 bases). The CDR3 has 14 residues. Trimming removed 4 bases at V and 1 base at J, with 11 bases between. Germline V lookup: CDR1 SGHRS, CDR2 YFSETQ. CDR3 nucleotide sequence: TGCGCCAGCAGCCCGCAGGGACAGAACACTGAAGCTTTCTTT. Its translation is CASSPQGQNTEAFF.

Only one count was recorded for this clone. The V gene is TRBV19, the J gene TRBJ1-2; D unresolved. V lost 6 bases and J 0 bases, leaving 8 bases between the germline ends. Germline assignment: CDR1 LNHDA and CDR2 SQIVND (reference sequence). This CDR3 contains 13 residues. CDR3 nucleotide sequence: TGTGCCAGTAGATGGGGAGCTAACTATGGCTACACCTTC. This encodes CASRWGANYGYTF.

This clone was seen more than once but under ten times. The CDR3 is CASSLYGPDQPQHF. The CDR3 DNA follows: TGTGCCAGCAGTTTATATGGGCCGGATCAGCCCCAGCATTTT. The rearrangement uses TRBV28 and TRBJ1-5; D gene uncertain. CDR3 length equals 14 residues. CDR1 and CDR2 from the germline V gene are MDHEN and SYDVKM. The V end was cut by 1 base, the J end by 5 bases, with 9 bases between.

The sample holds a few counts of this clone. The gene calls are TRBV7-2 and TRBJ2-7; D possibly corresponds to TRBD2 (6 bases). This CDR3 spans 13 amino acids. Germline loops: CDR1 SGHTA, CDR2 FQGNSA. Deletions cut 3 bases from V and 1 base from J, with 7 bases between. The CDR3 loop reads CASSLAGSYEQYF. The CDR3 region has the DNA TGTGCCAGCAGCTTGGCGGGGTCCTACGAGCAGTACTTC.

The chain combines TRBV12-5 with TRBJ2-1; perhaps TRBD2 as D (5 bases). The V end lost 1 base, the J end lost 9 bases, and 22 bases lay between the germline ends. The CDR3 consists of 17 residues. Germline CDR1 LGHNT, CDR2 FRNRAP. The CDR3 sequence: CASGLARNQREPSEQFF. The CDR3 DNA is TGTGCTAGTGGTTTGGCAAGAAATCAGAGGGAGCCCAGTGAGCAGTTCTTC.

The V and J genes are TRBV6-2 or TRBV6-3 and TRBJ2-7; TRBD2 agrees at 7 bases. The CDR3 extends over 17 amino acids. V was pared by 0 bases and J by 0 bases, with 8 bases of the junction left unmatched. The germline gives CDR1 MNHEY, CDR2 SVGEGT. In DNA, the CDR3 is TGTGCCAGCAGTTACTCGCCGACTAGCACCTTCTCCTACGAGCAGTACTTC. It translates to CASSYSPTSTFSYEQYF.

The chain uses TRBV3-1 (or the pseudogene TRBV3-2) and TRBJ2-7; tentative D call: TRBD2 (5 bases). This CDR3 has 16 residues. CDR1 and CDR2 from the germline V gene are LGHDT and YNNKEL (reference sequence). V dropped 4 bases and J dropped 3 bases, with 19 bases sitting between them. Here the CDR3 reads CASSPSEIRGHYEQYF. As DNA, the CDR3 is TGTGCCAGCAGCCCTTCGGAGATTCGGGGTCACTACGAGCAGTACTTC.

In this sample, this clone turned up a few times. The chain carries TRBV5-4 and TRBJ2-1; possibly TRBD2 for D (6 bases). Germline loops: CDR1 SGHNT, CDR2 YYREEE (reference sequence). V lost 3 bases to trimming and J lost 1 base, with 11 bases between them. The CDR3 has 15 residues. The CDR3, as DNA: TGTGCCAGCAGCTACGAACGGGGGTCCTACAATGAGCAGTTCTTC. This codes for CASSYERGSYNEQFF. The full variable domain, in which reference TRBV5-4 and TRBJ2-1 provide the parts outside the CDR3, is ETGVTQSPTHLIKTRGQQVTLRCSSQSGHNTVSWYQQALGQGPQFIFQYYREEENGRGNFPPRFSGLQFPNYSSELNVNALELDDSALYLCASSYERGSYNEQFFGPGTRLTVL.

The rearrangement joins TRBV5-1 to TRBJ2-3, with 11 bases that match TRBD1. Trimming took 3 bases from V and 2 from J; bases not matched to a gene: 5. The CDR3 length is 16 residues. Germline-derived CDR1 and CDR2 are SGHRS and YFSETQ. The CDR3 DNA sequence: TGCGCCAGCAGCTCCGGGACAGGGGGTATCACAGATACGCAGTATTTT. It specifies CASSSGTGGITDTQYF. The whole variable domain, remainder taken from reference TRBV5-1 and TRBJ2-3, is KAGVTQTPRYLIKTRGQQVTLSCSPISGHRSVSWYQQTPGQGLQFLFEYFSETQRNKGNFPGRFSGRQFSNSRSEMNVSTLELGDSALYLCASSSGTGGITDTQYFGPGTRLTVL.

The rearrangement uses TRBV10-1 and TRBJ1-1; D perhaps matches TRBD1 (5 bases). Germline assignment: CDR1 WNHNN and CDR2 SYGVQD (reference sequence). The V end was cut by 0 bases, the J end by 8 bases, with 7 bases between. The CDR3 has 12 amino acids. In DNA, the CDR3 is TGCGCCAGCAGTGAGTCGGGGGGAGAAGCTTTCTTT. It is translated as CASSESGGEAFF.

V is TRBV5-1 and J is TRBJ2-7; 7 bases map to TRBD2. The CDR3 length is 14 residues. Looked up from germline, CDR1 is SGHRS and CDR2 is YFSETQ. Germline trimming cut 5 bases from V and 1 base from J; bases unmatched to any gene: 6. In nucleotides, the CDR3 is TGCGCCAGCAGTGAGGGAGGGAAGTCCTACGAGCAGTACTTC. This sequence encodes CASSEGGKSYEQYF.

V usage is TRBV5-8 and J usage is TRBJ1-2; D unresolved. The CDR3 runs 14 residues. The V end lost 3 bases, the J end lost 0 bases, and 9 bases lay between the germline ends. Germline V CDR1 and CDR2: SGHTS, YDEGEE. The CDR3 protein is CASSSRTTNYGYTF. CDR3 DNA sequence: TGTGCCAGCAGCTCCCGAACTACTAACTATGGCTACACCTTC.

The rearrangement links TRBV11-3 to TRBJ2-2; 10 nucleotides line up with TRBD1. The germline V gene has CDR1 SGHNT and CDR2 YENEEA. This CDR3 is built from 18 residues. With V trimmed by 5 bases and J by 3 bases, 12 bases remained unmatched. CDR3 in amino acids: CASSHRPGTGADTGELFF. The CDR3 nucleotides read TGTGCCAGCAGCCACCGTCCCGGGACAGGGGCGGACACCGGGGAGCTGTTTTTT. Variable domain in full (rest from reference TRBV11-3 and TRBJ2-2): EAGVVQSPRYKIIEKKQPVAFWCNPISGHNTLYWYLQNLGQGPELLIRYENEEAVDDSQLPKDRFSAERLKGVDSTLKIQPAELGDSAVYLCASSHRPGTGADTGELFFGEGSRLTVL.

This clone was recorded once. The V and J genes are TRBV12-3 or TRBV12-4 and TRBJ1-2; no clear D gene. This CDR3 is 13 amino acids long. Trimming shortened V by 3 bases and J by 3 bases, and 8 bases separated the two germline ends. The DNA of the CDR3 is TGTGCCAGCAGTTTCCGCGAACACTATGGCTACACCTTC. This encodes CASSFREHYGYTF.

The chain joins TRBV9 to TRBJ2-1, with a possible D match to TRBD1 (6 bases). Trimming took off 0 bases at V and 7 bases at J, with 17 bases between the two ends. The CDR3 consists of 16 residues. Germline CDR1 SGDLS, CDR2 YYNGEE. The CDR3 loop reads CASSVDSFGGGNEQFF. In DNA form, the CDR3 reads TGTGCCAGCAGCGTAGATAGTTTTGGGGGCGGGAATGAGCAGTTCTTC.

This chain uses TRBV11-1 with TRBJ1-2; unclear D gene. The CDR3 is made up of 14 amino acids. The germline V and J ends were trimmed by 5 bases and 7 bases, with 17 bases remaining between them. Germline assignment: CDR1 SGHAT and CDR2 FQDESV (reference sequence). The CDR3, as DNA: TGTGCCAGCAGCCTGACGGAAAGGCCGGGTGGCTACACCTTC. It codes for CASSLTERPGGYTF.